These 30 T cell receptor beta chains were all obtained from the same sample, sequenced in a study of shared clonotypes between healthy human individuals. Sequencing used immunoSEQ multiplex PCR; TCRdb keeps in-frame clones, though not all of them. The sample holds more than 1,200,000 clones, approximately 98.5% seen once. The sequencing sample was made of naive CD4+ T cells sorted from blood. Subset noted: CD45RA+ positively selected. The receptors come from a man aged 25-40 years in good health.

The chain couples TRBV7-2 to TRBJ2-1, with 8 positions matching TRBD2. This CDR3 is 15 amino acids long. Looked up from germline, CDR1 is SGHTA and CDR2 is FQGNSA. The V and J ends lost 8 bases and 8 bases, in that order; junction bases with no gene match: 14. The CDR3 is CASCSGTRARHEQFF. The CDR3 nucleotides are TGTGCCAGCTGCTCTGGGACTAGAGCTCGGCATGAGCAGTTCTTC.

This sequence joins TRBV7-6 and TRBJ2-1; TRBD2 matches at 15 bases. V gave up 0 bases and J gave up 7 bases; unmatched junction bases: 4. In germline, CDR1 is SGHVS, CDR2 FNYEAQ. This CDR3 spans 17 amino acids. The CDR3 sequence: CASSLAGLAGGKNEQFF. Here the CDR3 DNA reads TGTGCCAGCAGCTTAGCCGGACTAGCGGGAGGGAAGAATGAGCAGTTCTTC. Full variable domain (outside the CDR3, taken from reference TRBV7-6 and TRBJ2-1): GAGVSQSPRYKVTKRGQDVALRCDPISGHVSLYWYRQALGQGPEFLTYFNYEAQQDKSGLPNDRFSAERPEGSISTLTIQRTEQRDSAMYRCASSLAGLAGGKNEQFFGPGTRLTVL.

This chain connects TRBV29-1 to TRBJ1-1, with TRBD1 matching over 12 bases. This CDR3 spans 14 amino acids. J gave up 11 bases and V 6 bases, and 13 bases lay outside the gene matches. Germline CDR1 SQVTM, CDR2 ANQGSEA. CDR3 amino acids: CSVGEGQGARFAFF. The CDR3 nucleotides are TGCAGCGTAGGAGAGGGACAGGGGGCAAGGTTCGCTTTCTTT.

This clone was recorded once. The rearrangement uses TRBV4-2 and TRBJ1-1, with 12 bases identical to TRBD1. Germline trimming cut 4 bases from V and 2 bases from J; bases unmatched to any gene: 14. Germline V gene data show CDR1 as LGHNA and CDR2 as YNFKEQ. The CDR3 is made up of 19 amino acids. The CDR3, as DNA: TGTGCCAGCAGCCGTCTTTTTGGGACAGGGGGCCCTACTAACACTGAAGCTTTCTTT. This gives the protein CASSRLFGTGGPTNTEAFF.

A remark on this clone: Other DNA variants within this sample encode the same CDR3. The chain is built from TRBV28 and TRBJ1-5; tentative D call: TRBD1 (5 bases). The V and J ends lost 3 bases and 7 bases respectively, with 10 bases between them. Germline-derived CDR1 and CDR2 are MDHEN and SYDVKM. This CDR3 is 13 amino acids long. The CDR3 region is CASSLLGGQPQHF. CDR3 sequence (DNA): TGTGCCAGCAGTTTGCTTGGGGGACAGCCCCAGCATTTT.

On this clone: This same CDR3 is encoded by further DNA sequences in the sample. The V and J genes are TRBV7-6 and TRBJ2-5; 7 bases line up with TRBD1. This CDR3 has 14 amino acids. Germline values: CDR1 SGHVS, CDR2 FNYEAQ. The ends lost 1 base at V and 2 bases at J; junction bases unmatched: 1. CDR3: CASSLGTGQETQYF. DNA for the CDR3: TGTGCCAGCAGCTTAGGGACAGGACAAGAGACCCAGTACTTC.

The chain has TRBV7-3 and TRBJ2-3; 10 bases map to TRBD1. Germline CDR1 reads SGHTA; CDR2 reads FQGTGA. V dropped 0 bases and J dropped 1; count of bases not matched to a gene: 7. This CDR3 comprises 18 residues. The CDR3 region has the DNA TGTGCCAGCAGCTTAACAGGTCGGGACAGGGGTCGCACAGATACGCAGTATTTT. Amino acid sequence: CASSLTGRDRGRTDTQYF.

This chain links TRBV5-4 with TRBJ1-3; D is unclear. The germline V gene encodes CDR1 SGHNT and CDR2 YYREEE (reference sequence). Trimming pared 4 bases from V and 2 bases from J, leaving 10 bases between. The CDR3 totals 14 residues. DNA of the CDR3: TGTGCCAGCAGCCCTGACATGACTGGAAACACCATATATTTT. Its protein is CASSPDMTGNTIYF.

CDR3 region: CASSLHGNYEQYF. As DNA, the CDR3 is TGTGCCAGCAGTCTTCACGGGAATTACGAGCAGTACTTC. V gene TRBV28 combines with J gene TRBJ2-7, with D maybe TRBD2 (5 bases). The CDR3 length is 13 residues. V gave up 5 bases and J gave up 4 bases, with 12 bases separating them. Germline assignment: CDR1 MDHEN and CDR2 SYDVKM. The full variable domain, in which reference TRBV28 and TRBJ2-7 provide the parts outside the CDR3, is DVKVTQSSRYLVKRTGEKVFLECVQDMDHENMFWYRQDPGLGLRLIYFSYDVKMKEKGDIPEGYSVSREKKERFSLILESASTNQTSMYLCASSLHGNYEQYFGPGTRLTVT.

The chain recombines TRBV7-9 with TRBJ2-2; maybe TRBD1 (7 bases). V lost 11 bases and J 2 bases, leaving 15 bases between the germline ends. The CDR3 sequence is 14 residues long. Germline V CDR1 and CDR2: SEHNR, FQNEAQ (reference sequence). The CDR3 spells CAGRRGLNTGELFF. The CDR3 nucleotides are TGTGCCGGAAGGAGGGGGCTCAACACCGGGGAGCTGTTTTTT.

The rearrangement links TRBV30 to TRBJ2-7; 8 nucleotides match TRBD2. Per the germline V gene, CDR1 is GTSNPN and CDR2 is SVGIG (reference sequence). There are 12 residues in the CDR3. This CDR3 is CASASGSYEQYF. The CDR3 nucleotides read TGTGCTTCCGCTAGCGGGTCCTACGAGCAGTACTTC. Combining the CDR3 with reference TRBV30 and TRBJ2-7 gives the whole variable domain SQTIHQWPATLVQPVGSPLSLECTVEGTSNPNLYWYRQAAGRGLQLLFYSVGIGQISSEVPQNLSASRPQDRQFILSSKKLLLSDSGFYLCASASGSYEQYFGPGTRLTVT.

This chain uses TRBV5-6 with TRBJ2-1, with TRBD2 matching 12 bases. The length of the CDR3 is 14 residues. Germline lookup yields CDR1 SGHDT and CDR2 YYEEEE. Losses at the gene ends were 4 bases for V and 7 bases for J; bases not matched to a gene: 3. The CDR3 DNA follows: TGTGCCAGCAGCGGACTAGCGGGAACGAATGAGCAGTTCTTC. Its protein product is CASSGLAGTNEQFF.

In regard to this clone: Additional DNA sequences in this sample encode the identical CDR3. The gene calls are TRBV7-9 and TRBJ2-2; the D is unclear. The germline V gene has CDR1 SEHNR and CDR2 FQNEAQ (reference sequence). V lost 2 bases and J lost 5, with 9 bases in between. The CDR3 has 14 amino acids. CDR3 sequence (DNA): TGTGCCAGCAGCTTAACCGGTTTGACCGGGGAGCTGTTTTTT. It is translated as CASSLTGLTGELFF.

This chain links TRBV18 with TRBJ2-7; 8 bases are shared with TRBD1. This CDR3 has 14 residues. In germline, CDR1 is KGHSH, CDR2 LQKENI. V trimming: 6 bases; J trimming: 2 bases; junction bases outside the gene matches: 6. CDR3 sequence reads: CASSGGQATYEQYF. In DNA form, the CDR3 reads TGTGCCAGCTCCGGGGGACAGGCAACCTACGAGCAGTACTTC. The whole variable domain, filled in from reference TRBV18 and TRBJ2-7, reads NAGVMQNPRHLVRRRGQEARLRCSPMKGHSHVYWYRQLPEEGLKFMVYLQKENIIDESGMPKERFSAEFPKEGPSILRIQQVVRGDSAAYFCASSGGQATYEQYFGPGTRLTVT.

The V and J genes are TRBV7-3 and TRBJ2-3; 8 bases match TRBD2. After removal of 2 bases from V and 5 bases from J, the junction contained 9 bases not matched to a gene. The CDR3 runs to 16 residues. Looked up from germline, CDR1 is SGHTA and CDR2 is FQGTGA. CDR3 bases: TGTGCCAGCAGCTTACTACGCGGGAGGATGGGAGATACGCAGTATTTT. Its protein product is CASSLLRGRMGDTQYF.

This clone was detected once. V is TRBV5-1 and J is TRBJ2-1; 7 bases line up with TRBD2. CDR3 length: 15 amino acids. Germline CDR1 reads SGHRS; CDR2 reads YFSETQ. Trimming removed 2 bases from V and 3 bases from J; junction bases left unmatched: 5. CDR3 in DNA: TGCGCCAGCAGCTTCTTAGCGGGCCTCTACAATGAGCAGTTCTTC. Amino acids: CASSFLAGLYNEQFF.

V gene TRBV6-1 combines with J gene TRBJ2-3, with 7 bases lining up with TRBD1. Per germline, CDR1 MNHNS and CDR2 SASEGT. The J segment lost 4 bases and the V segment lost 10 bases, leaving 5 bases of the junction unmatched. The CDR3 has 12 amino acids. The DNA for the CDR3 is TGTGCCACCCGACAGGGCCCAGATACGCAGTATTTT. This translates into CATRQGPDTQYF.

The chain links TRBV5-1 to TRBJ2-3, with D maybe TRBD2 (5 bases). The length of the CDR3 is 14 residues. V was pared by 0 bases and J by 6 bases, with 11 bases between. Germline CDR1 is SGHRS and CDR2 is YFSETQ. The CDR3 spells CASSLVGRTDTQYF. As DNA, the CDR3 is TGCGCCAGCAGCTTGGTAGGGAGAACTGATACGCAGTATTTT. The whole variable domain, remainder taken from reference TRBV5-1 and TRBJ2-3, is KAGVTQTPRYLIKTRGQQVTLSCSPISGHRSVSWYQQTPGQGLQFLFEYFSETQRNKGNFPGRFSGRQFSNSRSEMNVSTLELGDSALYLCASSLVGRTDTQYFGPGTRLTVL.

The genes are TRBV7-2 and TRBJ2-5, with 8 bases aligning to TRBD1. After removal of 6 bases from V and 7 bases from J, the junction contained 1 base not matched to a gene. The germline CDR1 and CDR2 sequences are SGHTA and FQGNSA. There are 11 residues in the CDR3. The DNA of the CDR3 is TGTGCCAGCAGTACAGGGGGGACCCAGTACTTC. Translating it yields CASSTGGTQYF.

The rearrangement joins TRBV30 to TRBJ1-4; 7 nucleotides agree with TRBD1. The V gene's germline CDR1 is GTSNPN and CDR2 SVGIG (reference sequence). The V gene end was trimmed by 2 bases and the J gene end by 5 bases; junction bases not matched to a gene: 14. The CDR3 runs to 17 residues. The CDR3 bases are TGTGCCTGGAGTCCAGGGACCTACGGGACAGTAAATGAAAAACTGTTTTTT. This codes for CAWSPGTYGTVNEKLFF.

Details on this clone: The sample holds other DNA sequences that translate to the same CDR3. The chain recombines TRBV5-1 with TRBJ2-7, with TRBD1 matching 9 bases. CDR1 SGHRS and CDR2 YFSETQ come from the germline V gene. This CDR3 comprises 14 residues. V lost 3 bases, J lost 1 base, and 2 bases stayed unmatched. The CDR3 nucleotides read TGCGCCAGCAGCTCGACAGGGGGTTCCTACGAGCAGTACTTC. Translation: CASSSTGGSYEQYF. The full variable domain, rest sourced from reference TRBV5-1 and TRBJ2-7, is KAGVTQTPRYLIKTRGQQVTLSCSPISGHRSVSWYQQTPGQGLQFLFEYFSETQRNKGNFPGRFSGRQFSNSRSEMNVSTLELGDSALYLCASSSTGGSYEQYFGPGTRLTVT.

CDR3 residues: CASSPESGGWGYGYTF. DNA for the CDR3: TGTGCCAGCAGCCCAGAGTCGGGGGGCTGGGGCTATGGCTACACCTTC. The chain employs TRBV28 and TRBJ1-2, with a weak D call TRBD1 (6 bases). The CDR3 sequence is 16 residues long. CDR1 is MDHEN, CDR2 SYDVKM, per germline. V lost 6 bases and J lost 4, with 21 bases in between.

This chain connects TRBV9 to TRBJ2-7; 11 nucleotides match TRBD2. Germline CDR1 and CDR2: SGDLS and YYNGEE. The CDR3 consists of 16 residues. With 3 bases clipped from V and 2 bases from J, the junction kept 7 bases outside the gene matches. CDR3 nucleotide sequence: TGTGCCAGCAGCGGAGGGGGTAGCGGGAGGGCCTACGAGCAGTACTTC. Translation: CASSGGGSGRAYEQYF.

The chain joins TRBV9 to TRBJ2-7; 8 bases match TRBD1. The V segment lost 4 bases and the J segment 4 bases; nucleotides outside the gene matches: 7. CDR1 SGDLS and CDR2 YYNGEE come from the germline V gene. The CDR3 has 14 residues. The CDR3 reads CASSPGGREYEQYF. The CDR3 DNA sequence: TGTGCCAGCAGCCCAGGGGGCAGAGAGTACGAGCAGTACTTC.

The CDR3 nucleotides read TGCAGCCTCCCGGGTCCCCATGGCTACACCTTC. Its translation: CSLPGPHGYTF. V is TRBV20-1 and J is TRBJ1-2; no clear D gene. CDR3 length: 11 residues. The germline V gene has CDR1 DFQATT and CDR2 SNEGSKA (reference sequence).

The rearrangement uses TRBV4-3 and TRBJ2-5, with 8 bases fitting TRBD2. V was clipped by 3 bases and J by 4 bases; unmatched bases: 7. Germline V gene sequence: CDR1 LGHNA, CDR2 YSLEER. The CDR3 runs to 15 residues. CDR3 loop: CASSHSSGSGETQYF. CDR3 DNA sequence: TGCGCCAGCAGCCACTCAAGCGGGAGCGGAGAGACCCAGTACTTC.

Note on this clone: The sample contains more than one DNA sequence encoding this CDR3. The chain is built from TRBV19 and TRBJ1-5; TRBD1 agrees at 7 bases. Looked up from germline, CDR1 is LNHDA and CDR2 is SQIVND (reference sequence). This CDR3 has 13 amino acids. V dropped 5 bases and J dropped 4; count of bases not matched to a gene: 2. The CDR3 coding sequence is TGTGCCAGTAGTCGACAGGGTAATCAGCCCCAGCATTTT. It translates to CASSRQGNQPQHF.

The chain has TRBV15 and TRBJ2-7, with TRBD2 matching over 10 bases. V shed 0 bases, J shed 1 base, and the junction held 3 bases outside the gene matches. Germline lookup yields CDR1 LNHNV and CDR2 YYDKDF (reference sequence). This CDR3 region has 16 residues. The CDR3 loop is CATSRDGAGGSYEQYF. In DNA, the CDR3 is TGTGCCACCAGCAGAGACGGAGCGGGAGGGTCCTACGAGCAGTACTTC.

V and J are TRBV7-9 and TRBJ2-1; D possibly corresponds to TRBD2 (6 bases). With 5 bases removed from V and 1 base from J, the gap between germline ends came to 15 bases. Looked up from germline, CDR1 is SEHNR and CDR2 is FQNEAQ (reference sequence). This CDR3 is built from 16 residues. The chain's CDR3 is CASSAAGTLSYNEQFF. The CDR3 region has the DNA TGTGCCAGCAGCGCCGCCGGGACTCTTTCCTACAATGAGCAGTTCTTC.

The chain couples TRBV4-1 to TRBJ1-1; perhaps TRBD1 as D (6 bases). Germline CDR1 MGHRA, CDR2 YSYEKL. V gave up 1 base and J gave up 5 bases, with 20 bases separating them. CDR3 length equals 17 residues. Here the CDR3 reads CASSQVPPFPRGTEAFF. The DNA for the CDR3 is TGCGCCAGCAGCCAAGTTCCACCCTTTCCCAGGGGAACTGAAGCTTTCTTT.